Below, 32 T cell receptor beta chains from the same sample are listed, as sequenced in a study of blood T cells in healthy people across ages. Alongside a J-beta primer mix, a sample-barcoded 5' primer served in a second PCR lasting about 7 to 11 cycles. TCRdb re-analysed the 5' RACE reads in MiXCR, keeping a single row per CDR3 protein. The sample includes more than 500,000 distinct CDR3 sequences, around a quarter seen only once; the top ten take approximately 3.6%. The data were also submitted as part of a second study, on T cells of mothers and their children.

The sequenced material came from blood. The receptor source for this set is a boy between 2 and 10 years old in good health.

The chain joins TRBV30 to TRBJ2-4; 7 bases align to TRBD2. The junction had 11 bases not matched to a gene; V was cut back by 2 bases and J by 4 bases. Germline V gene data show CDR1 as GTSNPN and CDR2 as SVGIG (reference sequence). The CDR3 has 16 residues. CDR3 nucleotide sequence: TGTGCCTGGAGTCAAGAGACACACGGGGGGAAAAACATTCAGTACTTC. As protein: CAWSQETHGGKNIQYF.

This clonotype was seen a single time. The chain employs TRBV7-6 and TRBJ2-5; 9 bases map to TRBD1. TRBJ2-7 explains the end of the DNA better; the J call may be wrong. This CDR3 is 14 amino acids long. Germline assignment: CDR1 SGHVS and CDR2 FNYEAQ. CDR3 sequence (DNA): TGTGCCAGCTGCCTGGGACAGGGTGGCAACGAGCAGTACTTC. It yields the protein CASCLGQGGNEQYF.

DNA for the CDR3: TGTGCCAGCAGCCCACTTCCGACTAGCGGGGACACGTACAATGAGCAGTTCTTC. Its translation is CASSPLPTSGDTYNEQFF. This rearrangement joins TRBV2 to TRBJ2-1; 11 bases are a match to TRBD2. Trimming took 6 bases from V and 4 from J; bases not matched to a gene: 14. Germline V gene data show CDR1 as SNHLY and CDR2 as FYNNEI. CDR3 size: 18 residues.

This clonotype was recorded a few times. V gene TRBV30 combines with J gene TRBJ1-5; D perhaps matches TRBD1 (5 bases). Germline V gene data show CDR1 as GTSNPN and CDR2 as SVGIG (reference sequence). The CDR3 has 13 amino acids. Trimming took off 3 bases at V and 4 bases at J, with 10 bases between the two ends. CDR3 DNA sequence: TGTGCCTGGAGCGCAGGGTCAAATCAGCCCCAGCATTTT. Amino acids: CAWSAGSNQPQHF.

This clonotype was seen a few times. The chain is built from TRBV21-1 and TRBJ2-5; the table assigns TRBD1, which was not confirmed against the DNA. TRBJ2-1 matches the DNA end more closely, so the J call is doubtful. TRBV21-1 is flagged as a pseudogene. The CDR3 runs 14 residues. CDR3 loop: CASSVVSGNNEQFF. The CDR3 bases are TGTGCCAGCAGCGTAGTGTCCGGGAACAATGAGCAGTTCTTC.

This clonotype occurred a few times. CDR3 nucleotides: TGTGCCAGCAGCCCGGGACAGGGGGCTGAAAAACTGTTTTTT. Translated: CASSPGQGAEKLFF. The rearrangement links TRBV12-3 or TRBV12-4 to TRBJ1-4, with 12 bases fitting TRBD1. The trim removed 6 bases at V and 7 bases at J, leaving 3 bases unmatched. CDR3 length: 14 residues.

The V call is TRBV11-2, the J call TRBJ2-3; D unclear. Germline V CDR1 and CDR2: SGHAT, FQNNGV. The CDR3 consists of 14 residues. Deletions cut 0 bases from V and 2 bases from J, with 6 bases between. The CDR3 is CASSLDRHTDTQYF. The CDR3 DNA follows: TGTGCCAGCAGCTTAGATCGTCACACAGATACGCAGTATTTT.

V usage is TRBV4-2 and J usage is TRBJ2-2, with D perhaps TRBD1 (8 bases). Germline CDR1 LGHNA, CDR2 YNFKEQ. Trimming removed 0 bases from V and 7 bases from J, with 12 bases in between. CDR3 length: 15 residues. CDR3 sequence: CASSQEDREGGELFF. The CDR3 nucleotides read TGTGCCAGCAGCCAAGAGGACAGGGAGGGCGGGGAGCTGTTTTTT.

The chain combines TRBV3-1 with TRBJ2-3, with 7 bases that match TRBD2. The CDR3 spans 13 residues. J gave up 9 bases and V 1 base, and 4 bases lay outside the gene matches. Germline CDR1 and CDR2: LGHDT and YNNKEL (reference sequence). The CDR3 DNA is TGTGCCAGCAGCCAAGTATCCGGGAGGACGCAGTATTTT. The encoded protein is CASSQVSGRTQYF.

V is TRBV20-1 and J is TRBJ1-6; weak D call: TRBD1 (5 bases). V was cut by 6 bases and J by 5 bases, with 17 bases left in between. CDR1 DFQATT and CDR2 SNEGSKA come from the germline V gene (reference sequence). CDR3 length: 15 residues. This CDR3 is CSAKTTGGDNSPLHF. The CDR3 region has the DNA TGCAGTGCAAAAACAACCGGGGGGGATAATTCACCCCTCCACTTT.

The sample holds a few counts of this clonotype. The chain recombines TRBV5-1 with TRBJ2-5; no clear D. CDR3 size: 17 residues. Looked up from germline, CDR1 is SGHRS and CDR2 is YFSETQ. V was cut by 1 base and J by 2 bases, with 18 bases left in between. The CDR3 DNA reads TGCGCCAGCAGCTTGTTGGGCACCCGGTGGAGTCAAGAGACCCAGTACTTC. It translates to CASSLLGTRWSQETQYF.

This rearrangement joins TRBV11-2 to TRBJ2-1; tentative D call: TRBD2 (5 bases). CDR1 is SGHAT and CDR2 is FQNNGV in the germline V gene. This CDR3 has 11 amino acids. The ends were cut back, 7 bases at V and 4 bases at J, with 5 bases in the middle. The CDR3 protein is CASIAYNEQFF. DNA for the CDR3: TGTGCCAGCATAGCGTACAATGAGCAGTTCTTC.

The chain couples TRBV7-6 to TRBJ2-5; 7 positions match TRBD1. After removal of 5 bases from V and 5 bases from J, the junction contained 8 bases not matched to a gene. Germline CDR1 SGHVS, CDR2 FNYEAQ. The CDR3 contains 14 residues. CDR3 nucleotide sequence: TGTGCCAGCAGCGAGGACCAAGGGGGCGAGACCCAGTACTTC. Translation: CASSEDQGGETQYF.

The sample holds a few counts of this clonotype. This rearrangement joins TRBV29-1 to TRBJ1-2, with a possible D match to TRBD1 (6 bases). V lost 5 bases and J 6 bases, leaving 10 bases between the germline ends. Germline V gene data show CDR1 as SQVTM and CDR2 as ANQGSEA. This CDR3 comprises 11 residues. The CDR3: CSVYSGDGYTF. CDR3 nucleotides: TGCAGCGTTTACTCAGGGGATGGCTACACCTTC.

The table lists this clonotype with a few counts. The chain employs TRBV27 and TRBJ2-5, with 10 nucleotides matching TRBD1. The ends lost 5 bases at V and 5 bases at J; junction bases unmatched: 8. Per germline, CDR1 MNHEY and CDR2 SMNVEV (reference sequence). This CDR3 has 15 residues. CDR3 nucleotides: TGTGCCAGCAGTGCCACCAGACAGGGGGCCGAGACCCAGTACTTC. It encodes CASSATRQGAETQYF.

The chain recombines TRBV6-5 with TRBJ2-5; the D gene is possibly TRBD2 (7 bases). The CDR3 is made up of 13 amino acids. V gave up 7 bases and J gave up 4 bases, with 13 bases separating them. CDR1 and CDR2 from the germline V gene are MNHEY and SVGAGI. CDR3 coding DNA: TGTGCCAGCACCGCGGGGGCCTTAGAGACCCAGTACTTC. Translated, it gives CASTAGALETQYF.

The chain combines TRBV7-3 with TRBJ2-1, with 9 positions matching TRBD2. The J call is in doubt because the DNA end fits TRBJ2-5 better. This CDR3 is 15 amino acids long. Germline V lookup: CDR1 SGHTA, CDR2 FQGTGA. CDR3 sequence reads: CASSRLAGNTETQYF. In DNA, the CDR3 is TGTGCCAGCAGCCGTCTAGCGGGGAATACCGAGACCCAGTACTTC.

This clonotype was detected only a few times. The chain links TRBV12-5 to TRBJ2-5; 9 bases align to TRBD2. The assigned J gene may be wrong: the sequence end matches TRBJ2-1 better. CDR3 length: 13 residues. Germline V CDR1 and CDR2: LGHNT, FRNRAP. CDR3 nucleotide sequence: TGTGCTAGTGGCTCCGGACTAGCGTATGAGCAGTTCTTC. Its protein product is CASGSGLAYEQFF.

This chain joins TRBV11-2 and TRBJ1-5, with 7 bases lining up with TRBD1. Germline lookup yields CDR1 SGHAT and CDR2 FQNNGV. Germline trimming cut 5 bases from V and 0 bases from J; bases unmatched to any gene: 4. CDR3 size: 15 residues. This CDR3 is CASSAQGNSNQPQHF. The CDR3 DNA reads as TGTGCCAGCAGCGCACAGGGGAATAGCAATCAGCCCCAGCATTTT. Full variable domain (missing parts from reference TRBV11-2 and TRBJ1-5): EAGVAQSPRYKIIEKRQSVAFWCNPISGHATLYWYQQILGQGPKLLIQFQNNGVVDDSQLPKDRFSAERLKGVDSTLKIQPAKLEDSAVYLCASSAQGNSNQPQHFGDGTRLSIL.

The chain is built from TRBV3-1 and TRBJ2-5, with TRBD2 matching over 8 bases. The trim removed 1 base at V and 6 bases at J, leaving 19 bases unmatched. Per the germline V gene, CDR1 is LGHDT and CDR2 is YNNKEL (reference sequence). This CDR3 contains 19 residues. The CDR3 bases are TGTGCCAGCAGCCAAGTCCAGCGGGGGCCCCGCATAGGATCGAAGACCCAGTACTTC. This encodes CASSQVQRGPRIGSKTQYF.

The chain combines TRBV30 with TRBJ2-1; D may match TRBD1 or TRBD2 (5 bases each). The end of the DNA fits TRBJ2-7 better, so the J call may be wrong. The CDR3 length is 15 residues. Germline V gene data show CDR1 as GTSNPN and CDR2 as SVGIG (reference sequence). CDR3 protein: CAWRAITGPSYEQYF. Here the CDR3 DNA reads TGTGCCTGGAGGGCTATTACGGGACCCTCCTACGAGCAGTACTTC.

The chain is built from TRBV6-1 and TRBJ1-5; D remains ambiguous. CDR1 and CDR2 from the germline V gene are MNHNS and SASEGT. This CDR3 is built from 13 residues. With 0 bases removed from V and 3 bases from J, the gap between germline ends came to 3 bases. This CDR3 is CASSEAYNQPQHF. CDR3 in DNA: TGTGCCAGCAGTGAAGCCTACAATCAGCCCCAGCATTTT.

As DNA, the CDR3 is TGTGCCAGCAGTGACTGGGTGGGTCAGCCCCAGCATTTT. This encodes CASSDWVGQPQHF. This chain connects TRBV6-2 or TRBV6-3 to TRBJ1-5; D is ambiguous. Germline CDR1 and CDR2: MNHEY and SVGEGT. CDR3 length: 13 residues. Trimming shortened V by 5 bases and J by 6 bases, and 11 bases separated the two germline ends.

Notes on this clonotype: One base away lies a much larger clone, so this may be a sequencing read error. The gene calls are TRBV7-2 and TRBJ1-2; 11 bases are a match to TRBD1. The germline V gene has CDR1 SGHTA and CDR2 FQGNSA. CDR3 size: 15 residues. The DNA for the CDR3 is TGTGCCAGCAGCTCCTGGACAGGGGGCAACTATGGCTGCACCTTC. Translating gives CASSSWTGGNYGCTF.

V usage is TRBV20-1 and J usage is TRBJ2-4; 7 bases are shared with TRBD1. Germline V gene data show CDR1 as DFQATT and CDR2 as SNEGSKA (reference sequence). The CDR3 totals 15 residues. V was clipped by 3 bases and J by 0 bases; unmatched bases: 5. This chain's CDR3 is CSASRDSQAKNIQYF. Written as DNA, the CDR3 is TGCAGTGCTAGTCGGGACAGCCAAGCCAAAAACATTCAGTACTTC.

This clonotype turned up a few times. For the CDR3, the DNA is TGCAGTGCTAGGAGACAGGGGGCGGATAATGAGCAGTTCTTC. The encoded protein is CSARRQGADNEQFF. This chain connects TRBV20-1 to TRBJ2-5; 10 positions agree with TRBD1. The end of the DNA fits TRBJ2-1 better, so the J call may be wrong. This CDR3 is 14 amino acids long. Germline lookup yields CDR1 DFQATT and CDR2 SNEGSKA (reference sequence).

The chain links TRBV7-9 to TRBJ2-5, with TRBD1 as a possible D gene (5 bases). V lost 0 bases, J lost 1 base, and 9 bases lay in between. The CDR3 is made up of 15 amino acids. CDR1 and CDR2 (germline): SEHNR, FQNEAQ (reference sequence). The CDR3 region has the DNA TGTGCCAGCAGCTTAGCGAACCAGGGCCAAGAGACCCAGTACTTC. It yields the protein CASSLANQGQETQYF.

Only a few counts were recorded for this clonotype. This chain connects TRBV29-1 to TRBJ1-1; tentative D call: TRBD1 (5 bases). Germline V CDR1 and CDR2: SQVTM, ANQGSEA. V was clipped by 3 bases and J by 7 bases, with 18 bases between them. This CDR3 is 14 amino acids long. The CDR3 loop reads CSVDLDGTGVEAFF. The CDR3 DNA reads TGCAGCGTTGACCTGGACGGGACCGGGGTTGAAGCTTTCTTT.

This clonotype showed up just a few times. V gene TRBV4-3 combines with J gene TRBJ1-2, with 9 bases lining up with TRBD1. Unmatched junction bases numbered 7, after V lost 1 base and J lost 4 bases. The length of the CDR3 is 16 residues. The germline V gene encodes CDR1 LGHNA and CDR2 YSLEER. The CDR3 is CASSQGRQGVLYGYTF. DNA of the CDR3: TGCGCCAGCAGCCAAGGCCGACAGGGGGTCCTCTATGGCTACACCTTC.

The chain couples TRBV27 to TRBJ1-1, with D perhaps TRBD1 (6 bases). Germline V gives CDR1 MNHEY, CDR2 SMNVEV (reference sequence). CDR3 length equals 14 residues. V lost 1 base, J lost 6 bases, and 12 bases lay in between. The CDR3 DNA sequence: TGTGCCAGCAGTTTATTGGGGGGCGTTCCTGAAGCTTTCTTT. Its translation: CASSLLGGVPEAFF.

The J gene is TRBJ2-1, the V gene TRBV4-3; D is ambiguous. The germline V gene encodes CDR1 LGHNA and CDR2 YSLEER. The CDR3 totals 13 residues. V lost 1 base to trimming and J lost 5 bases, with 6 bases between them. In DNA form, the CDR3 reads TGCGCCAGCAGCCAAGGACGGAACAATGAGCAGTTCTTC. Translated: CASSQGRNNEQFF.

The chain employs TRBV7-9 and TRBJ1-1; D perhaps matches TRBD1 (5 bases). The CDR3 has 15 amino acids. V was shortened by 0 bases and J by 4 bases, with 12 bases between the two germline ends. Germline assignment: CDR1 SEHNR and CDR2 FQNEAQ (reference sequence). The CDR3 DNA reads TGTGCCAGCAGCTTAGCCGCCGGGGGTTCCACTGAAGCTTTCTTT. Its protein product is CASSLAAGGSTEAFF.